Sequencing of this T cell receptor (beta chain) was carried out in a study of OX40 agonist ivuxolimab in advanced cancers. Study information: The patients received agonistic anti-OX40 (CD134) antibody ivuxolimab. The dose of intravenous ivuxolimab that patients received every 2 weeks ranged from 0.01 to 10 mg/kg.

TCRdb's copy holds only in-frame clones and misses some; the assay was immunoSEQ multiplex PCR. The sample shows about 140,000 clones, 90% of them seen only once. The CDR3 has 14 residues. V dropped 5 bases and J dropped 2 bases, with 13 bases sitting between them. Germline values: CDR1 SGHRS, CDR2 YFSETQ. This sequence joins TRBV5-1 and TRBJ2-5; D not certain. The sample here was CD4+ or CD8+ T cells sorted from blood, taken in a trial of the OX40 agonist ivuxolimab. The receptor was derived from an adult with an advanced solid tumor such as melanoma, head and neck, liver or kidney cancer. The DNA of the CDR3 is TGCGCCAGCAGACCCCGGCTAGAGCAAGAGACCCAGTACTTC. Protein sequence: CASRPRLEQETQYF.